The clone carrying this TCR beta chain occurred a few times. Its antigen remains unidentified. Trimming left V 4 bases short and J 6 bases short, with 17 bases between. The CDR3 has 14 residues. Looked up from germline, CDR1 is SGHRS and CDR2 is YFSETQ. This specimen belongs to a study of cytomegalovirus exposure and HLA in healthy donors. Broader study findings: TRBV6-2, TRBV6-3 and some other V segments were unresolvable in 87-base-pair reads.

The PCR had 60 Vbeta and 13 Jbeta primers. Data came from immunoSEQ multiplex PCR; TCRdb stores just in-frame clones and leaves some out. The sample shows some 150,000 clones, roughly three quarters of them seen only once. Sequenced sample: PBMCs. This sequence originates from a woman aged 40 to 55 in good health and CMV-seropositive. V is TRBV5-1 and J is TRBJ2-7; D perhaps matches TRBD1 (6 bases). The DNA for the CDR3 is TGCGCCAGCAGCCTCCAGGGGTTGGGGTCCGAGCAGTACTTC. Amino acids: CASSLQGLGSEQYF.